Listed below are T cell receptor beta chains from one sample, sequenced in a study of cytomegalovirus exposure and HLA in healthy donors. Data came from immunoSEQ multiplex PCR; TCRdb stores just in-frame clones and leaves some out. Among roughly 140,000 clones listed, almost 80% were seen once. Sample: PBMCs. These receptor sequences come from a middle-aged woman in good health and CMV-seropositive. CDR3s include the opening cysteine and the closing phenylalanine or tryptophan. A D gene is named only where the DNA matches it firmly. Expanded clones get a size class; other rows say once, few or many, or leave the size out.

clone_size d_call j_call v_call cdr3_aa cdr3_nt
once TRBD2 TRBJ2-3 TRBV7-9 CASSLAGGTDTQYF TGTGCCAGCAGTCTAGCGGGGGGCACAGATACGCAGTATTTT
- - TRBJ1-4 TRBV5-4 CASSSAGGATNEKLFF TGTGCCAGCAGCTCAGCGGGGGGCGCGACTAATGAAAAACTGTTTTTT
- TRBD1 TRBJ2-3 TRBV28 CASSRTGGKTDTQYF TGTGCCAGCAGTCGCACAGGGGGCAAAACAGATACGCAGTATTTT
- - TRBJ1-2 TRBV12-2 CASRLTGGRVVYGYTF TGTGCAAGTCGCCTTACAGGGGGCAGAGTTGTCTATGGCTACACCTTC
- TRBD2 TRBJ2-3 TRBV5-6 CASTRGGLAGGATDTQYF TGTGCCAGCACCCGGGGGGGCCTAGCGGGGGGGGCCACAGATACGCAGTATTTT
- TRBD1 TRBJ1-2 TRBV7-9 CASTPGQGGYGYTF TGTGCCAGCACCCCAGGACAGGGAGGGTATGGCTACACCTTC
- - TRBJ2-7 TRBV7-2 CASSLVSAGSSYEQYF TGTGCCAGCAGCTTAGTGTCAGCGGGTAGCTCCTACGAGCAGTACTTC
- - TRBJ2-6 TRBV6-1 CASSGGPSSGANVLTF TGTGCCAGCAGTGGGGGCCCTAGCTCTGGGGCCAACGTCCTGACTTTC
- - TRBJ2-1 TRBV18 CASHRPDNYNEQFF TGTGCCAGCCACCGCCCTGACAACTACAATGAGCAGTTCTTC
- TRBD1 TRBJ1-1 TRBV5-4 CASSTQTGGTEAFF TGTGCCAGCAGCACGCAAACAGGGGGCACTGAAGCTTTCTTT
- - TRBJ1-1 TRBV5-1 CASSLVTGGNTEAFF TGCGCCAGCAGCTTGGTCACGGGTGGGAACACTGAAGCTTTCTTT
- - TRBJ2-7 TRBV7-2 CASSLVPLTTGSDEQYF TGTGCCAGCAGCTTAGTCCCTCTTACGACAGGCTCTGACGAGCAGTACTTC
- TRBD1 TRBJ1-2 TRBV7-9 CASSSNRGGNYGYTF TGTGCCAGCAGCTCAAACAGGGGAGGTAACTATGGCTACACCTTC
- - TRBJ1-2 TRBV7-6 CASSLAPGYGYTF TGTGCCAGCAGCTTAGCCCCCGGCTATGGCTACACCTTC
once TRBD1 TRBJ1-1 TRBV7-3 CASSPGQGDTEAFF TGTGCCAGCAGCCCAGGACAGGGGGACACTGAAGCTTTCTTT
- TRBD2 TRBJ2-1 TRBV2 CASSPTGLASYNEQFF TGTGCCAGCAGTCCTACGGGACTAGCCTCCTACAATGAGCAGTTCTTC
- - TRBJ2-5 TRBV19 CASSIRTEETQYF TGTGCCAGTAGTATACGGACAGAAGAGACCCAGTACTTC
few - TRBJ2-2 TRBV5-1 CASRQGTSQTGELFF TGCGCCAGCCGCCAAGGAACTAGCCAGACCGGGGAGCTGTTTTTT
- TRBD1 TRBJ2-1 TRBV7-2 CASSLAGTGRYNEQFF TGTGCCAGCAGCTTAGCGGGGACAGGGCGTTACAATGAGCAGTTCTTC
- TRBD1 TRBJ2-6 TRBV18 CASSPPSPGQGAPGANVLTF TGTGCCAGCTCACCTCCAAGCCCGGGACAGGGGGCCCCTGGGGCCAACGTCCTGACTTTC
- TRBD1 TRBJ1-2 TRBV7-6 CASSYTGDYGYTF TGTGCCAGCAGTTATACAGGGGACTATGGCTACACCTTC
- TRBD1 TRBJ2-2 TRBV27 CASTSLVVGTGVAGELFF TGTGCCAGCACGAGTTTAGTTGTGGGGACAGGGGTCGCCGGGGAGCTGTTTTTT
- - TRBJ1-1 TRBV20-1 CSAWLQGSAFF TGCAGTGCATGGTTACAGGGTTCGGCTTTCTTT
once - TRBJ2-3 TRBV5-1 CASSLAETTDTQYF TGCGCCAGCAGCTTGGCAGAAACCACAGATACGCAGTATTTT